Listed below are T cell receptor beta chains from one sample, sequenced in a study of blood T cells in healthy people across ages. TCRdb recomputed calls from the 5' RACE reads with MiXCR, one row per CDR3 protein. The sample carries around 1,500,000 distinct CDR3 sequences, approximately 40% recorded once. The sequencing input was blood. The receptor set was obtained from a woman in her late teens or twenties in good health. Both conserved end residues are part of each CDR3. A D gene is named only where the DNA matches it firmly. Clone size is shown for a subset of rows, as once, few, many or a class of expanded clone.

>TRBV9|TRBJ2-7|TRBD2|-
CASSDDAGGHYEQYF
TGTGCCAGTTCCGATGACGCGGGGGGCCACTACGAGCAGTACTTC
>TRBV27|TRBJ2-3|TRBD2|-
CVSAASGGGRTDTQYF
TGTGTCAGCGCTGCTAGCGGGGGGGGGCGCACAGATACGCAGTATTTT
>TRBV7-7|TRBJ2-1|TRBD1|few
CASSLRDRGGSEQFF
TGTGCTAGCAGCTTGCGGGACAGGGGTGGTAGTGAGCAGTTCTTC
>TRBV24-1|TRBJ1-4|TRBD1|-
CATSAGQGATNEKLFF
TGTGCCACCAGTGCCGGACAGGGGGCGACTAATGAAAAACTGTTTTTT
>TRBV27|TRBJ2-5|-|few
CASSLFGSETQYF
TGTGCCAGCAGTTTATTTGGCTCGGAGACCCAGTACTTC
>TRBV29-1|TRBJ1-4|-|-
CSVHQANEKLFF
TGCAGCGTGCACCAGGCTAATGAAAAACTGTTTTTT
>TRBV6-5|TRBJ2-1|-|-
CASSYRVDNEQFF
TGTGCCAGCAGTTACAGGGTAGACAATGAGCAGTTCTTC
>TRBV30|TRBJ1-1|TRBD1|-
CAWRRTGLNTEAFF
TGTGCCTGGAGGAGGACAGGGCTGAACACTGAAGCTTTCTTT
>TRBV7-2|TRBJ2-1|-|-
CASSWGPFNEQFF
TGTGCCAGCAGCTGGGGACCGTTCAATGAGCAGTTCTTC
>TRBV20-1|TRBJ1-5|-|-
CSVGQPINQPQHF
TGCAGTGTAGGGCAGCCGATCAATCAGCCCCAGCATTTT
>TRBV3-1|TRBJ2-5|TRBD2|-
CASSQTGGSGETQYF
TGTGCCAGCAGCCAAACGGGAGGCAGCGGAGAGACCCAGTACTTC
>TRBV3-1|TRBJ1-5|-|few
CASSHGQPYQPQHF
TGTGCCAGCAGCCACGGGCAGCCGTATCAGCCCCAGCATTTT
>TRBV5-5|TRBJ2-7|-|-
CASSFPRGADEQYF
TGTGCCAGCAGCTTCCCCAGGGGAGCGGACGAGCAGTACTTC
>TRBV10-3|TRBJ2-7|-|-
CAISESSSTYEQYF
TGTGCCATCAGTGAGTCGTCTTCTACCTACGAGCAGTACTTC
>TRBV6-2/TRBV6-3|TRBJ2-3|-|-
CASTSSSGLYTDTQYF
TGTGCCAGCACCTCATCCTCGGGACTCTACACAGATACGCAGTATTTT
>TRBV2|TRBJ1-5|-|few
CASSESGGSQPQHF
TGTGCCAGCAGCGAATCCGGGGGCTCTCAGCCCCAGCATTTT
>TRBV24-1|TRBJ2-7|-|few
CATSDGTPPTYEQYF
TGTGCCACCAGTGATGGGACTCCTCCTACCTACGAGCAGTACTTC
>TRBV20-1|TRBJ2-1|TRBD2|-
CSASSAGGQFF
TGCAGTGCTAGTTCGGCGGGGGGGCAGTTCTTC
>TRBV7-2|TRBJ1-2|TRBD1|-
CASSLVGTEVPNYGYTF
TGTGCCAGCAGCTTAGTAGGGACAGAGGTACCTAACTATGGCTACACCTTC
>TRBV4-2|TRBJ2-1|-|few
CASSQDWVRDSYNEQFF
TGTGCCAGCAGCCAAGATTGGGTCAGAGACTCCTACAATGAGCAGTTCTTC
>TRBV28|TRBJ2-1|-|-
CASGIFNEQFF
TGTGCCAGCGGTATATTCAATGAGCAGTTCTTC
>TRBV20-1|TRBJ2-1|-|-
CSARPPYGESSYNEQFF
TGCAGTGCTAGACCCCCTTACGGGGAGAGCTCCTACAATGAGCAGTTCTTC
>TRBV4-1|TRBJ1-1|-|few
CASSQPGTKNTEAFF
TGCGCCAGCAGCCAACCCGGGACAAAGAACACTGAAGCTTTCTTT
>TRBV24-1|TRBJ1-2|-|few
CATSDPGTGGYTF
TGTGCCACCAGTGATCCGGGGACCGGGGGCTACACCTTC